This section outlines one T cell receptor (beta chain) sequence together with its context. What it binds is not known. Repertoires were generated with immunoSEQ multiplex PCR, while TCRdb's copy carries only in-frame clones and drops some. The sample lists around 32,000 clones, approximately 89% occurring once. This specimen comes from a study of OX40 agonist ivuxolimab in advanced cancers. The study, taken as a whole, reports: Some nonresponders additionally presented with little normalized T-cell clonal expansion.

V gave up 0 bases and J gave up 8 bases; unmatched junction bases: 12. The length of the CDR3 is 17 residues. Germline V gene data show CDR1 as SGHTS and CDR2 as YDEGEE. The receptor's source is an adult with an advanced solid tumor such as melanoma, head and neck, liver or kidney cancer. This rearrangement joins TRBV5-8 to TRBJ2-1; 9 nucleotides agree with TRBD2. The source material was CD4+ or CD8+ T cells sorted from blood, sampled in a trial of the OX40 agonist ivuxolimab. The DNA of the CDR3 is TGTGCCAGCAGCTTGGAGTTTGGTGGCGGGGGGGCGCATGAGCAGTTCTTC. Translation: CASSLEFGGGGAHEQFF. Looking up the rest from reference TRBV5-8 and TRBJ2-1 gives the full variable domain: EAGVTQSPTHLIKTRGQQATLRCSPISGHTSVYWYQQALGLGLQFLLWYDEGEERNRGNFPPRFSGRQFPNYSSELNVNALELEDSALYLCASSLEFGGGGAHEQFFGPGTRLTVL.